This TCR beta chain was sequenced in a study of T-cell reconstitution after alpha-beta-depleted transplantation in children. The study's findings and limits: The main origin of T-cell counts and diversity one year after transplant was newly produced T cells.

V shed 4 bases and J shed 4 bases, with 12 bases lying between them. Germline lookup yields CDR1 SGHRS and CDR2 YFSETQ. The CDR3 covers 13 residues. Preparation of the TCRbeta library involved a method that used unique molecular identifiers. TCRdb re-called the PCR reads with MiXCR, one entry per CDR3 protein. Seen here are 700,000 to 950,000 distinct CDR3 sequences, roughly 15% observed once, and the top ten hold 5%. A note on this clonotype: What it binds is unknown.

V is TRBV5-1 and J is TRBJ2-7; a possible D gene is TRBD1 (5 bases). The input for sequencing was PBMCs, mostly from graft donor cells, taken 360 days after TCRalphabeta/CD19-depleted stem cell transplant. The sequence came from a male patient between 10 and 17 years old who had a stem cell transplant for acute lymphoblastic leukemia, so the T cells may come from the graft donor. The CDR3 DNA reads TGCGCCAGCAGCCCCAGCTACAGGTACGAGCAGTACTTC. It codes for CASSPSYRYEQYF.